A single sample is the source of the 15 T cell receptor beta chains below, sequenced in a study of T cell responses to AZD1222 COVID-19 vaccine. TCRdb keeps only in-frame clones here, not all; method: immunoSEQ multiplex PCR. The table includes more than 150,000 clones, approximately 86% detected once. Sample: peripheral blood, taken on day 0 of AZD1222 vaccination. The receptors stem from an adult in good health.

This chain's CDR3 is CAWSENEQYF. CDR3 sequence (DNA): TGTGCCTGGAGTGAAAACGAGCAGTACTTC. The gene calls are TRBV30 and TRBJ2-7, with unresolved D. The CDR3 has 10 amino acids. V lost 1 base, J lost 5 bases, and 3 bases lay in between. Germline V gene sequence: CDR1 GTSNPN, CDR2 SVGIG (reference sequence).

The CDR3 loop reads CASSQDSQDNSPLHF. Here the CDR3 DNA reads TGTGCCAGCAGCCAAGATAGCCAGGACAATTCACCCCTCCACTTT. The chain links TRBV3-1 (or the pseudogene TRBV3-2) to TRBJ1-6; no clear D gene. The V gene's germline CDR1 is LGHDT and CDR2 YNNKEL (reference sequence). The CDR3 extends over 15 amino acids. Trimming removed 0 bases at V and 7 bases at J, with 10 bases between.

The chain is built from TRBV12-5 and TRBJ2-1, with TRBD1 matching over 11 bases. The CDR3 loop spans 16 amino acids. Per the germline V gene, CDR1 is LGHNT and CDR2 is FRNRAP. Trimming at V came to 4 bases and at J to 5 bases, leaving 7 bases not matched to a gene. In nucleotides, the CDR3 is TGTGCTAGTGGTTCATTCCGGGACAGGGGGAACAATGAGCAGTTCTTC. Amino acid sequence: CASGSFRDRGNNEQFF.

The CDR3: CASSLAGRADTQYF. For the CDR3, the DNA is TGTGCCAGCAGCTTGGCAGGGCGGGCAGATACGCAGTATTTT. V gene TRBV7-8 combines with J gene TRBJ2-3; D could derive from TRBD1 or TRBD2 (5 bases each). CDR3 length: 14 amino acids. Between the trimmed V and J ends, which lost 3 bases and 4 bases, there was a span of 11 bases. Germline CDR1 and CDR2: SGHVS and FQNEAQ.

The chain joins TRBV2 to TRBJ1-5; no clear D. Between the trimmed V and J ends, which lost 5 bases and 7 bases, there was a span of 6 bases. Germline assignment: CDR1 SNHLY and CDR2 FYNNEI. The CDR3 covers 11 residues. CDR3 loop: CASSLDQPQHF. DNA of the CDR3: TGTGCCAGCAGTCTGGACCAGCCCCAGCATTTT.

This clone was detected only a few times. The chain links TRBV3-1 (or the pseudogene TRBV3-2) to TRBJ1-1, with D hard to call. The CDR3 is 13 amino acids. Trimming cost V 1 base and J 10 bases, with 13 bases left between them. Germline-derived CDR1 and CDR2 are LGHDT and YNNKEL (reference sequence). CDR3: CASSQVGESRAFF. CDR3 sequence (DNA): TGTGCCAGCAGCCAAGTTGGGGAAAGTAGAGCTTTCTTT.

The rearrangement joins TRBV5-5 to TRBJ2-5; TRBD2 matches 13 bases. Trimming cost V 4 bases and J 1 base; bases outside gene matches: 7. Germline CDR1 and CDR2: SGHKS and YYEKEE (reference sequence). The length of the CDR3 is 17 residues. This CDR3 is CASSGLAGAPTQETQYF. CDR3 in DNA: TGTGCCAGCAGCGGACTAGCGGGAGCCCCCACCCAAGAGACCCAGTACTTC.

This chain uses TRBV5-6 with TRBJ2-3; TRBD1 or TRBD2 may be the D gene (5 bases each). Per germline, CDR1 SGHDT and CDR2 YYEEEE. The CDR3 consists of 14 residues. The ends were cut back, 2 bases at V and 2 bases at J, with 9 bases in the middle. CDR3 DNA sequence: TGTGCCAGCAGCTTTTGGGGGTCCACAGATACGCAGTATTTT. Amino acids: CASSFWGSTDTQYF.

This clone was detected once. This chain links TRBV2 with TRBJ1-1, with D perhaps TRBD1 (5 bases). Per the germline V gene, CDR1 is SNHLY and CDR2 is FYNNEI. The CDR3 runs to 13 residues. The V end was cut by 10 bases, the J end by 2 bases, with 14 bases between. Here the CDR3 reads CATRGAPNTEAFF. The CDR3 bases are TGTGCCACTAGAGGGGCCCCCAACACTGAAGCTTTCTTT.

V is TRBV28 and J is TRBJ1-5; maybe TRBD1 (5 bases). Trimming removed 6 bases from V and 9 bases from J, with 18 bases in between. The CDR3 is 14 residues long. The V gene's germline CDR1 is MDHEN and CDR2 SYDVKM. The chain's CDR3 is CASSVRGEGRPQHF. As DNA, the CDR3 is TGTGCCAGCAGCGTTAGAGGGGAGGGGAGGCCCCAGCATTTT.

The chain joins TRBV7-9 to TRBJ1-3, with 7 bases that match TRBD1. CDR3 length equals 16 residues. The V segment lost 1 base and the J segment 2 bases; nucleotides outside the gene matches: 5. Germline V gene sequence: CDR1 SEHNR, CDR2 FQNEAQ (reference sequence). The CDR3: CASSLGQGVAGNTIYF. DNA of the CDR3: TGTGCCAGCAGCTTAGGGCAGGGGGTAGCTGGAAACACCATATATTTT.

The rearrangement uses TRBV6-2 or TRBV6-3 and TRBJ2-7, with D perhaps TRBD2 (5 bases). There are 14 residues in the CDR3. V dropped 0 bases and J dropped 9 bases, with 15 bases sitting between them. From germline, CDR1 is MNHEY and CDR2 SVGEGT. The CDR3 DNA sequence: TGTGCCAGCAGTTACTCGTTGGAAGGAGGTATGCAGTACTTC. Translated: CASSYSLEGGMQYF.

This clone has a handful of counts. The rearrangement links TRBV5-6 to TRBJ2-6; D call uncertain. V lost 0 bases and J lost 2, with 9 bases in between. The CDR3 is 16 residues long. Per germline, CDR1 SGHDT and CDR2 YYEEEE. The CDR3 reads CASSLETGPGANVLTF. The CDR3 nucleotides are TGTGCCAGCAGCTTGGAAACGGGTCCTGGGGCCAACGTCCTGACTTTC.

The V gene is TRBV10-2, the J gene TRBJ2-5; 10 bases match TRBD2. With 4 bases clipped from V and 6 bases from J, the junction kept 8 bases outside the gene matches. This CDR3 region has 15 residues. The V gene's germline CDR1 is WSHSY and CDR2 SAAADI. Written as DNA, the CDR3 is TGCGCCAGCAGTGCATCTAGCGGGAGTGTGAAGACCCAGTACTTC. Amino acid sequence: CASSASSGSVKTQYF.

The V call is TRBV6-4, the J call TRBJ2-1, with D possibly matching TRBD1 (6 bases). CDR1 and CDR2 (germline): MRHNA, SNTAGT. The ends were cut back, 2 bases at V and 4 bases at J, with 12 bases in the middle. This CDR3 is 15 amino acids long. Here the CDR3 DNA reads TGTGCCAGCAGTGACCAGACGACAGGTTACAATGAGCAGTTCTTC. This codes for CASSDQTTGYNEQFF.